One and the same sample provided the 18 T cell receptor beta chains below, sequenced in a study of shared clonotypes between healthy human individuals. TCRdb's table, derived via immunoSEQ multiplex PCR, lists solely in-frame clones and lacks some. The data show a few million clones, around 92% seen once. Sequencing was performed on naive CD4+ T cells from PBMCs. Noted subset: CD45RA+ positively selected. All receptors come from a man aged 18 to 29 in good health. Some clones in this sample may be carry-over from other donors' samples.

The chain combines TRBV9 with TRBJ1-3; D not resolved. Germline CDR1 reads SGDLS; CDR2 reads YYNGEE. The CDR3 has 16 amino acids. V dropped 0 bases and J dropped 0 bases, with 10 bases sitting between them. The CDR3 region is CASSVGEAGSGNTIYF. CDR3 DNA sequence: TGTGCCAGCAGCGTAGGTGAGGCAGGCTCTGGAAACACCATATATTTT.

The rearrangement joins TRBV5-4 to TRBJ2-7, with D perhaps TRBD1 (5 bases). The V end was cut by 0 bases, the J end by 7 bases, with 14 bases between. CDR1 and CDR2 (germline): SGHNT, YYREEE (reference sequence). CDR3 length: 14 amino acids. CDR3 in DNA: TGTGCCAGCAGCTTGGATGGCAGGGTCGGGGAGCAGTACTTC. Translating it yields CASSLDGRVGEQYF.

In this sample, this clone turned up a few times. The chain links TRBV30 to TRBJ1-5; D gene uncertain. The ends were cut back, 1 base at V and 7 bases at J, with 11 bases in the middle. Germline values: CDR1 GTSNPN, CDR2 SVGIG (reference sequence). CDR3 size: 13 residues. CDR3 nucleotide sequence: TGTGCCTGGAGTGGGGGAGGGAGGCAGCCCCAGCATTTT. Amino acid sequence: CAWSGGGRQPQHF.

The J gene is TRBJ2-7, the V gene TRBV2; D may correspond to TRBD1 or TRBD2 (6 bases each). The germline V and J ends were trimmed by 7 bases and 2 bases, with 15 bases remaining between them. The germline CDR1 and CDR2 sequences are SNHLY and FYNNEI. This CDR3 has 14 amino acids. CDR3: CASTGAESTYEQYF. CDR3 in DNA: TGTGCCAGCACGGGGGCGGAGTCGACCTACGAGCAGTACTTC.

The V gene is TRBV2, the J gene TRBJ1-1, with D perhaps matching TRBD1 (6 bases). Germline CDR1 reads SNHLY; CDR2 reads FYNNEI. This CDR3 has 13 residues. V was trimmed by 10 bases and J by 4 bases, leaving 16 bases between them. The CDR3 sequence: CATSTGGPTEAFF. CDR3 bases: TGTGCCACTTCAACTGGGGGGCCCACTGAAGCTTTCTTT.

CDR3 nucleotide sequence: TGTGCCAGCAGTCTGGATCAATATAGCAATCAGCCCCAGCATTTT. Amino acid sequence: CASSLDQYSNQPQHF. This sequence joins TRBV28 and TRBJ1-5; no firm D call. CDR1 and CDR2 from the germline V gene are MDHEN and SYDVKM. This CDR3 region has 15 residues. Trimming removed 5 bases at V and 0 bases at J, with 11 bases between.

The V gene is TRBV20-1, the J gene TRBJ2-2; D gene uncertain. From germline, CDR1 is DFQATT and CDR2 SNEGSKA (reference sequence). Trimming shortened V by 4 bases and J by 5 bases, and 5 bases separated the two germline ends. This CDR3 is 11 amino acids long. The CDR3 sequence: CSATMTGELFF. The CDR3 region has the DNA TGCAGTGCTACTATGACCGGGGAGCTGTTTTTT.

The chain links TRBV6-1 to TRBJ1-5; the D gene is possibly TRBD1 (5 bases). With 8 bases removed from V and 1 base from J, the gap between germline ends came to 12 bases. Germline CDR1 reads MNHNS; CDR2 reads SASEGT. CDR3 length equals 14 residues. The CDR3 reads CASGGGWSNQPQHF. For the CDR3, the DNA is TGTGCCAGCGGCGGGGGTTGGAGCAATCAGCCCCAGCATTTT.

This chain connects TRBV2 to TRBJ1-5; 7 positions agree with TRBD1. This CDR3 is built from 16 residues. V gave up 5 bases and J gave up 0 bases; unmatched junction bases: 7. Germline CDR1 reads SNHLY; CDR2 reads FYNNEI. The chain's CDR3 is CASSTQGPDSNQPQHF. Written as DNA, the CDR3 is TGTGCCAGCAGTACACAGGGGCCTGATAGCAATCAGCCCCAGCATTTT.

CDR3 residues: CASSIDLTPNSNQPQHF. The DNA for the CDR3 is TGTGCCAGTAGTATAGATCTTACGCCTAATAGCAATCAGCCCCAGCATTTT. The gene calls are TRBV19 and TRBJ1-5; D gene ambiguous. The CDR3 loop spans 17 amino acids. Germline V gives CDR1 LNHDA, CDR2 SQIVND (reference sequence). Trimming took 0 bases from V and 0 from J, leaving 12 bases between them.

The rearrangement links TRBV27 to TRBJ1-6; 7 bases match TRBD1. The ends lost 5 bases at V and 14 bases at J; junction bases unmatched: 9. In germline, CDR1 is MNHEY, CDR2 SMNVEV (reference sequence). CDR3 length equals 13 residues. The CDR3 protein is CASSQEGAWSLHF. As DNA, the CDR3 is TGTGCCAGCAGTCAAGAGGGGGCTTGGTCCCTCCACTTT.

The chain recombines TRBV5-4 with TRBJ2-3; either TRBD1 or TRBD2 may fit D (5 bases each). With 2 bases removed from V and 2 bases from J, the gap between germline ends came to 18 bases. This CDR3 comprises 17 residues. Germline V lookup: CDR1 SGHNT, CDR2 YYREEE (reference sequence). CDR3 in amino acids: CASSFTGTSDLTDTQYF. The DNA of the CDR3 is TGTGCCAGCAGCTTCACCGGGACGTCGGATCTCACAGATACGCAGTATTTT. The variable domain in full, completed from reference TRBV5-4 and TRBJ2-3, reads ETGVTQSPTHLIKTRGQQVTLRCSSQSGHNTVSWYQQALGQGPQFIFQYYREEENGRGNFPPRFSGLQFPNYSSELNVNALELDDSALYLCASSFTGTSDLTDTQYFGPGTRLTVL.

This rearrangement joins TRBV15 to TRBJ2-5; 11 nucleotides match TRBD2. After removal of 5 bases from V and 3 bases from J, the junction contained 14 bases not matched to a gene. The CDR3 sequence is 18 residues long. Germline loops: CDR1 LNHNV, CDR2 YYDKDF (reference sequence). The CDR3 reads CATSEKSTGTSGKETQYF. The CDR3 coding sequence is TGTGCCACCAGCGAGAAGTCAACCGGGACTAGCGGCAAAGAGACCCAGTACTTC.

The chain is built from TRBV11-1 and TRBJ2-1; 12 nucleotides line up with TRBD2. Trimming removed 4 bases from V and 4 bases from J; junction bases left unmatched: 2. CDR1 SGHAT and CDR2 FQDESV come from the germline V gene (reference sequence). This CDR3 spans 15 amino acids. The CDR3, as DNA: TGTGCCAGCAGCTCGCTAGCGGGAGGGTACAATGAGCAGTTCTTC. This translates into CASSSLAGGYNEQFF.

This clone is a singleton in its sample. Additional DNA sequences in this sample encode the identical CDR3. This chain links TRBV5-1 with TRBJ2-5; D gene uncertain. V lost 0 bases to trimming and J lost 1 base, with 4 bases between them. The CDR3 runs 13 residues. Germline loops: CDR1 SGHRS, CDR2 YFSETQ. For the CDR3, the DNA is TGCGCCAGCAGCTTGGCCAGCCAAGAGACCCAGTACTTC. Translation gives CASSLASQETQYF. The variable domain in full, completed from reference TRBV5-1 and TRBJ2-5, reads KAGVTQTPRYLIKTRGQQVTLSCSPISGHRSVSWYQQTPGQGLQFLFEYFSETQRNKGNFPGRFSGRQFSNSRSEMNVSTLELGDSALYLCASSLASQETQYFGPGTRLLVL.

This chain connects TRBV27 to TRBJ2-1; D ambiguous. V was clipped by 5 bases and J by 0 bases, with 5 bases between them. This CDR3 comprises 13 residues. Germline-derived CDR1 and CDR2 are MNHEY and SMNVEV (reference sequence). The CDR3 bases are TGTGCCAGCAGTCGGCCCTCCTACAATGAGCAGTTCTTC. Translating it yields CASSRPSYNEQFF.

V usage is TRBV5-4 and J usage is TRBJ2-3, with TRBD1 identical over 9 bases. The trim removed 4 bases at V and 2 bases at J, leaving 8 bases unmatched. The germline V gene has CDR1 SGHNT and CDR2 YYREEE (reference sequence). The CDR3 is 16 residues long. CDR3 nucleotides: TGTGCCAGCAGCGCACCGGGACAGGGTTTCACAGATACGCAGTATTTT. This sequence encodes CASSAPGQGFTDTQYF.

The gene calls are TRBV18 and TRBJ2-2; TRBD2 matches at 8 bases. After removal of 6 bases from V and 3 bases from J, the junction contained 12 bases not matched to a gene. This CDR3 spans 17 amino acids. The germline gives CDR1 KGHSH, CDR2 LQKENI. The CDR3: CASSQSSGPSHTGELFF. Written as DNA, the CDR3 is TGTGCCAGCTCTCAATCTAGCGGGCCTAGCCACACCGGGGAGCTGTTTTTT.